This T cell receptor (beta chain) was sequenced for a study of T-cell memory formation after mild COVID-19. Study in general: Largely, the TCR clusters proved donor specific.

The table lists this clonotype with a few counts. cDNA libraries for TCR alpha and TCR beta, carrying sample barcodes and UMIs, came from 5'RACE with constant-segment primers. MiXCR, applied by TCRdb to the 5' RACE reads, yields one record per CDR3 protein. Here the sample spans about 150,000 distinct CDR3 sequences, about 25% being singletons. This CDR3 comprises 16 residues. V lost 5 bases, J lost 3 bases, and 7 bases stayed unmatched. Per germline, CDR1 MNHEY and CDR2 SVGAGI. The chain couples TRBV6-5 to TRBJ2-1; 10 bases agree with TRBD1. The sample was PBMCs or a T cell subset sorted from them (not recorded which). This TCR came from an adult woman who had mild COVID-19 (a few samples of this study predate the infection). Cell type and time point are not known. The DNA for the CDR3 is TGTGCCAGCAGTCCGATGGACAGGGGGAGCTACAATGAGCAGTTCTTC. Protein product: CASSPMDRGSYNEQFF.